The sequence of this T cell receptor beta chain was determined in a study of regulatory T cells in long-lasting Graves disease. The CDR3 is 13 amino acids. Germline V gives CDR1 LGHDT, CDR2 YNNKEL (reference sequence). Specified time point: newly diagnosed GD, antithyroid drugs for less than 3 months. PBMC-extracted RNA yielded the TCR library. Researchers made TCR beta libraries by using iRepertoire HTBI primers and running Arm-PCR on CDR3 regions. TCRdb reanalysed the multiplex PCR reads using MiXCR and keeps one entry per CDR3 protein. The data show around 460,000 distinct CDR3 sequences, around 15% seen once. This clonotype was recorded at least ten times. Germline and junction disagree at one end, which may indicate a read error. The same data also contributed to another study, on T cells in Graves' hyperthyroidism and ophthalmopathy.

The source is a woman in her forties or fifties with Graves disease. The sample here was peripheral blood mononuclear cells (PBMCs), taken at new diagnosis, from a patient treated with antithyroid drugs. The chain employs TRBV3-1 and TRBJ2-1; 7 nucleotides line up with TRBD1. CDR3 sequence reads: CASSQDPGQKQFF. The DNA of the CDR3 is TGTGCCAGCAGTCAAGACCCGGGACAGAAGCAGTTCTTC.